Each of the 31 T cell receptor beta chains below was sequenced from the same sample in a study of breast tumors, draining lymph nodes, adjacent tissues. TCRdb re-called the multiplex PCR reads with MiXCR, one entry per CDR3 protein. The sample includes over 60,000 distinct CDR3 sequences, roughly 57% of them seen just once. The sample comprised breast tumor tissue. Receptors were obtained from a female donor with breast cancer. Some clones in this sample may be carry-over from other donors' samples.

On this clonotype itself: Germline and junction disagree at one end, which may indicate a read error. CDR3 sequence: CACSIAGTRDEQYF. For the CDR3, the DNA is TGCGCCTGCAGCATCGCCGGGACTAGGGACGAGCAGTACTTC. The chain joins TRBV5-1 to TRBJ2-7; 8 bases align to TRBD2. Germline CDR1 is SGHRS and CDR2 is YFSETQ. The CDR3 length is 14 residues.

This clonotype was recorded many times. V usage is TRBV7-9 and J usage is TRBJ2-3; D is possibly TRBD2 (5 bases). CDR1 is SEHNR, CDR2 FQNEAQ, per germline (reference sequence). This CDR3 has 17 residues. Trimming cost V 3 bases and J 0 bases, with 16 bases left between them. CDR3 loop: CASSFSDWASSTDTQYF. Written as DNA, the CDR3 is TGTGCCAGCAGCTTTTCGGACTGGGCGAGTAGCACAGATACGCAGTATTTT.

The chain couples TRBV6-2 or TRBV6-3 to TRBJ1-2; D gene unclear. Trimming pared 3 bases from V and 4 bases from J, leaving 18 bases between. The CDR3 is 16 amino acids. The germline V gene encodes CDR1 MNHEY and CDR2 SVGEGT. The CDR3 sequence: CASSYPEGVRSYGYTF. The CDR3 coding sequence is TGTGCCAGCAGTTATCCCGAGGGTGTCCGATCCTATGGCTACACCTTC.

This clonotype has more than one count but fewer than ten. The genes are TRBV12-3 or TRBV12-4 and TRBJ1-1, with D possibly matching TRBD1 (6 bases). Deletions cut 1 base from V and 4 bases from J, with 13 bases between. There are 15 residues in the CDR3. CDR3 nucleotides: TGTGCCAGCAGTTTAGAAAGGACAGCGGTCACTGAAGCTTTCTTT. Encoded protein: CASSLERTAVTEAFF.

There are many counts of this clonotype. A much larger clone differs by one base, so this may be a read error. The chain has TRBV5-5 and TRBJ2-6; D is unresolved. Germline V lookup: CDR1 SGHKS, CDR2 YYEKEE (reference sequence). There are 12 residues in the CDR3. The V end was cut by 2 bases, the J end by 12 bases, with 9 bases between. The CDR3: CASSFRPTVLTF. The CDR3 region has the DNA TGTGCCAGCAGCTTTAGGCCCACCGTCCTGACTTTC. Using reference TRBV5-5 and TRBJ2-6 for the parts outside the CDR3, the full variable domain is DAGVTQSPTHLIKTRGQQVTLRCSPISGHKSVSWYQQVLGQGPQFIFQYYEKEERGRGNFPDRFSARQFPNYSSELNVNALLLGDSALYLCASSFRPTVLTFGAGSRLTVL.

V usage is TRBV15 and J usage is TRBJ2-3; the match to TRBD2 covers 13 bases. The CDR3 is made up of 17 amino acids. The germline V gene encodes CDR1 LNHNV and CDR2 YYDKDF (reference sequence). The V gene end was trimmed by 4 bases and the J gene end by 1 base; junction bases not matched to a gene: 5. The CDR3 protein is CATSTRLAGGGTDTQYF. The DNA for the CDR3 is TGTGCCACCAGCACCCGACTAGCGGGAGGCGGCACAGATACGCAGTATTTT.

This clonotype was detected ten times or more. The chain employs TRBV20-1 and TRBJ2-2, with 8 positions matching TRBD1. This CDR3 contains 17 residues. Germline CDR1 is DFQATT and CDR2 is SNEGSKA (reference sequence). J was trimmed by 6 bases and V by 0 bases; bases with no gene match: 12. Here the CDR3 DNA reads TGCAGTGCTAGAGACCCAGGGGGCGGAATACGGGCCGGGGAGCTGTTTTTT. Translated: CSARDPGGGIRAGELFF.

This clonotype came up many times. V and J are TRBV7-9 and TRBJ2-2, with D perhaps matching TRBD1 (6 bases). Germline CDR1 is SEHNR and CDR2 is FQNEAQ (reference sequence). Trimming pared 3 bases from V and 0 bases from J, leaving 17 bases between. The CDR3 totals 18 residues. CDR3 DNA: TGTGCCAGCAGCTTCCCTCAGGTCAGGGGTACGAACACCGGGGAGCTGTTTTTT. Its translation: CASSFPQVRGTNTGELFF.

The V gene is TRBV12-3 or TRBV12-4, the J gene TRBJ2-5; D is uncertain. Trimming took 5 bases from V and 9 from J, leaving 19 bases between them. This CDR3 comprises 14 residues. The CDR3 sequence: CASSLNRFGQPQYF. The DNA for the CDR3 is TGTGCCAGCAGTCTCAACCGATTTGGGCAGCCCCAGTACTTC.

This clonotype was counted a few times. The chain is built from TRBV5-1 and TRBJ2-2, with D possibly matching TRBD2 (6 bases). Trimming stripped 4 bases from V and 6 bases from J, with 16 bases between. Germline V gives CDR1 SGHRS, CDR2 YFSETQ. This CDR3 has 15 residues. The CDR3 nucleotides are TGCGCCAGCAGCGGATTGGGGGGAGCGGCCGGGGAGCTGTTTTTT. Translating gives CASSGLGGAAGELFF.

V usage is TRBV29-1 and J usage is TRBJ1-2; 7 bases fit TRBD1. V trimming: 1 base; J trimming: 5 bases; junction bases outside the gene matches: 10. The CDR3 extends over 15 amino acids. Germline V gene data show CDR1 as SQVTM and CDR2 as ANQGSEA. CDR3 in amino acids: CSVEVWDGRGYGYTF. In DNA, the CDR3 is TGCAGCGTTGAAGTTTGGGACGGCAGGGGGTATGGCTACACCTTC.

This clonotype was seen repeatedly, ten times or more. The genes are TRBV5-1 and TRBJ2-1, with TRBD2 matching 7 bases. CDR1 SGHRS and CDR2 YFSETQ come from the germline V gene. CDR3 length: 14 amino acids. The trim removed 4 bases at V and 4 bases at J, leaving 5 bases unmatched. The CDR3 here is CASSRSGTYNEQFF. The DNA for the CDR3 is TGCGCCAGCAGCCGGAGCGGGACTTACAATGAGCAGTTCTTC.

The chain is built from TRBV5-1 and TRBJ2-7; 11 bases agree with TRBD2. The CDR3 is 16 residues long. Germline CDR1 is SGHRS and CDR2 is YFSETQ. The V and J ends lost 0 bases and 3 bases, in that order; junction bases with no gene match: 5. In nucleotides, the CDR3 is TGCGCCAGCAGCTTGGCGAGTCTAGCGGGAGGCTACGAGCAGTACTTC. It is translated as CASSLASLAGGYEQYF.

At least ten counts were recorded for this clonotype. This rearrangement joins TRBV20-1 to TRBJ1-4; no clear D gene. V was shortened by 5 bases and J by 8 bases, with 9 bases between the two germline ends. Germline V CDR1 and CDR2: DFQATT, SNEGSKA (reference sequence). The CDR3 spans 11 residues. DNA of the CDR3: TGCAGTGCTTGGACGACAGAAAAACTGTTTTTT. Translated: CSAWTTEKLFF.

With regard to this clonotype: Since the CDR3 does not end with the conserved phenylalanine or tryptophan, this likely comes from a read error. No DNA is shown, since the ends of the CDR3 on it are uncertain; the CDR3 is the one TCRdb lists. This sequence joins TRBV7-8 and TRBJ1-2; TRBD1 is the table's D call and was not checked against the DNA. Germline V gene data show CDR1 as SGHVS and CDR2 as FQNEAQ. The CDR3 sequence runs 14 residues, both termini included. This CDR3 is CAGSLTGQDLAFYL.

Comments on this clonotype: As the CDR3 is not closed by the conserved phenylalanine or tryptophan, this likely results from a read error. The chain joins TRBV7-9 to TRBJ1-1, with 7 bases fitting TRBD1. V was pared by 4 bases and J by 7 bases, with 9 bases of the junction left unmatched. Germline CDR1 SEHNR, CDR2 FQNEAQ (reference sequence). CDR3 length: 14 residues. CDR3 DNA: TGTGCCAGCAGCTCCACGGGACAGTGGAATGAAGCTTTCCTT. Residues: CASSSTGQWNEAFL.

The V call is TRBV19, the J call TRBJ2-5; tentatively, D is TRBD1 (6 bases). Germline lookup yields CDR1 LNHDA and CDR2 SQIVND (reference sequence). CDR3 size: 12 residues. V dropped 10 bases and J dropped 5 bases, with 14 bases sitting between them. CDR3 sequence (DNA): TGTGCCACCACAGGGTTCGGCGAGACCCAGTACTTC. It codes for CATTGFGETQYF.

About this clonotype itself: The conserved phenylalanine or tryptophan normally closing the CDR3 is absent here, so this likely arose from a read error. Because the CDR3's place on the DNA is in doubt, the DNA is left out and the CDR3 is given as listed by TCRdb. This chain links TRBV19 with TRBJ2-6; the table calls TRBD1, which could not be checked here. CDR1 and CDR2 from the germline V gene are LNHDA and SQIVND (reference sequence). The CDR3 adds up to 16 amino acids, both ends counted. Here the CDR3 reads CASSIPRGTGANVPTS.

This chain links TRBV2 with TRBJ1-6, with 7 bases lining up with TRBD1. CDR3 length: 13 amino acids. Trimming cost V 11 bases and J 9 bases; bases outside gene matches: 10. In germline, CDR1 is SNHLY, CDR2 FYNNEI. The DNA of the CDR3 is TGTGCCTCTCAAGCCGGGACAGCTTCACCCCTCCACTTT. Translation: CASQAGTASPLHF.

The genes are TRBV28 and TRBJ1-2; TRBD1 is a possible D gene (5 bases). CDR3 length: 15 residues. Germline V gene lookup returns CDR1 MDHEN and CDR2 SYDVKM. With 3 bases removed from V and 4 bases from J, the gap between germline ends came to 15 bases. The CDR3 DNA follows: TGTGCCAGCAGTTTGCCCTCCAGGGCTACCTATGGCTACACCTTC. Translation: CASSLPSRATYGYTF.

The chain employs TRBV3-1 and TRBJ1-6; tentative D call: TRBD1 (5 bases). CDR1 is LGHDT, CDR2 YNNKEL, per germline (reference sequence). V lost 5 bases and J 9 bases, leaving 17 bases between the germline ends. This CDR3 spans 15 amino acids. DNA of the CDR3: TGTGCCAGCAGCGAAAGCCCGGGACTCAGTTCACCCCTCCACTTT. The encoded protein is CASSESPGLSSPLHF.

On this clonotype itself: This may arise from a read error, as a much more abundant clone is one base away. V usage is TRBV11-2 and J usage is TRBJ2-7; TRBD1 is a possible D gene (5 bases). CDR1 is SGHAT, CDR2 FQNNGV, per germline. The V end was cut by 5 bases, the J end by 3 bases, with 17 bases between. The CDR3 is made up of 15 amino acids. The CDR3 sequence: CASSVPFRAYYEQYF. The CDR3 region has the DNA TGTGCCAGCAGCGTACCCTTCAGGGCCTACTACGAGCAGTACTTC.

This clonotype has at least ten counts. This sequence joins TRBV20-1 and TRBJ2-5; TRBD2 aligns across 8 bases. This CDR3 is built from 12 residues. Germline V CDR1 and CDR2: DFQATT, SNEGSKA (reference sequence). The trim removed 8 bases at V and 5 bases at J, leaving 7 bases unmatched. The CDR3 DNA follows: TGCAGTCCCGGGAGGGCCCGGGAGACCCAGTACTTC. Translated, it gives CSPGRARETQYF.

At least ten counts were recorded for this clonotype. The chain combines TRBV7-9 with TRBJ2-2; tentatively, D is TRBD1 (6 bases). Germline lookup yields CDR1 SEHNR and CDR2 FQNEAQ (reference sequence). With 5 bases removed from V and 3 bases from J, the gap between germline ends came to 13 bases. The CDR3 consists of 15 residues. CDR3 bases: TGTGCCAGCAGCCCCCCTACAGGGTACACCGGGGAGCTGTTTTTT. Its protein product is CASSPPTGYTGELFF.

As regards this clonotype: Compared with germline, one end of the junction differs, possibly owing to a read error. The chain couples TRBV12-3 or TRBV12-4 to TRBJ2-3; 9 bases align to TRBD2. This CDR3 comprises 14 residues. Here the CDR3 reads CASRLSGSTDTQYF. CDR3 coding DNA: TGTGCCAGCAGGCTTAGCGGGAGCACAGATACGCAATATTTT.

The chain recombines TRBV28 with TRBJ1-4; no clear D gene. Germline lookup yields CDR1 MDHEN and CDR2 SYDVKM. The CDR3 loop spans 12 amino acids. V dropped 7 bases and J dropped 7 bases, with 10 bases sitting between them. The DNA of the CDR3 is TGTGCCAGCAATCTAGCGAGTGAAAAACTGTTTTTT. As protein: CASNLASEKLFF.

This chain uses TRBV6-1 with TRBJ1-5; 7 positions match TRBD1. This CDR3 region has 16 residues. CDR1 is MNHNS, CDR2 SASEGT, per germline. Losses at the gene ends were 10 bases for V and 4 bases for J; bases not matched to a gene: 16. The CDR3 sequence: CATSGTGTAINQPQHF. The DNA for the CDR3 is TGTGCCACCAGCGGAACCGGGACAGCGATAAATCAGCCCCAGCATTTT.

The CDR3 DNA follows: TGTGCCAGCAGGACAGGGGATGAAAAACTGTTTTTT. Residues: CASRTGDEKLFF. The chain is built from TRBV7-8 and TRBJ1-4; 8 nucleotides line up with TRBD1. This CDR3 has 12 amino acids. After removal of 6 bases from V and 6 bases from J, the junction contained 0 bases not matched to a gene. Germline CDR1 is SGHVS and CDR2 is FQNEAQ.

This clonotype was seen just once. V usage is TRBV29-1 and J usage is TRBJ2-2, with D maybe TRBD2 (5 bases). CDR1 is SQVTM, CDR2 ANQGSEA, per germline. V dropped 7 bases and J dropped 6 bases, with 12 bases sitting between them. The CDR3 is made up of 12 amino acids. The CDR3 DNA follows: TGCAGCGCACTAGTAATCTCCGGGGAGCTGTTTTTT. Amino acid sequence: CSALVISGELFF.

V gene TRBV3-1 combines with J gene TRBJ2-1, with D unclear. Germline CDR1 reads LGHDT; CDR2 reads YNNKEL (reference sequence). The CDR3 runs 15 residues. Deletions cut 4 bases from V and 4 bases from J, with 14 bases between. The CDR3 reads CASSPQGRVYNEQFF. The CDR3 coding sequence is TGTGCCAGCAGCCCCCAAGGTAGAGTTTACAATGAGCAGTTCTTC.

V and J are TRBV11-2 and TRBJ2-1; D gene unclear. The V gene's germline CDR1 is SGHAT and CDR2 FQNNGV. The CDR3 totals 13 residues. V gave up 0 bases and J gave up 13 bases, with 13 bases separating them. CDR3 bases: TGTGCCAGCAGCTTAGAGCCCTCTCAATACCAGTTCTTC. Its protein product is CASSLEPSQYQFF.